Each of the 21 T cell receptor beta chains below was sequenced from the same sample in a study of blood T cell repertoires in COVID-19. Assay: immunoSEQ multiplex PCR; the TCRdb copy retains only in-frame clones and omits some. This table has about 74,000 clones, about 83% appearing once. Specimen: peripheral blood. The receptors stem from a man between 65 and 85 years old with acute or convalescent COVID-19.

The V and J genes are TRBV9 and TRBJ2-3; TRBD2 is a possible D gene (6 bases). V was trimmed by 4 bases and J by 5 bases, leaving 11 bases between them. The CDR3 has 13 residues. The germline CDR1 and CDR2 sequences are SGDLS and YYNGEE. CDR3 DNA sequence: TGTGCCAGCAGCTTCATGGGGGGAGATACGCAGTATTTT. Translating gives CASSFMGGDTQYF.

This clone has a handful of counts. V gene TRBV7-2 combines with J gene TRBJ1-2, with D possibly being TRBD1 (6 bases). With 2 bases removed from V and 7 bases from J, the gap between germline ends came to 17 bases. This CDR3 spans 15 amino acids. The germline V gene has CDR1 SGHTA and CDR2 FQGNSA. The CDR3 is CASSLSIQGGSGYTF. In nucleotides, the CDR3 is TGTGCCAGCAGCTTAAGTATACAGGGAGGGTCTGGCTACACCTTC.

The chain couples TRBV5-4 to TRBJ2-5, with 14 bases aligning to TRBD2. J gave up 4 bases and V 4 bases, and 3 bases lay outside the gene matches. The CDR3 sequence is 15 residues long. CDR1 SGHNT and CDR2 YYREEE come from the germline V gene (reference sequence). The CDR3 spells CASSGLAGGGETQYF. CDR3 sequence (DNA): TGTGCCAGCAGCGGACTAGCGGGAGGAGGAGAGACCCAGTACTTC.

The chain joins TRBV18 to TRBJ1-3; 7 nucleotides match TRBD1. Trimming took 4 bases from V and 12 from J; bases not matched to a gene: 15. In germline, CDR1 is KGHSH, CDR2 LQKENI. The CDR3 runs to 15 residues. DNA of the CDR3: TGTGCCAGCTCACAGACAGGGCTCTCCGGAACGGGCATATATTTT. Its protein product is CASSQTGLSGTGIYF. Looking up the rest from reference TRBV18 and TRBJ1-3 gives the full variable domain: NAGVMQNPRHLVRRRGQEARLRCSPMKGHSHVYWYRQLPEEGLKFMVYLQKENIIDESGMPKERFSAEFPKEGPSILRIQQVVRGDSAAYFCASSQTGLSGTGIYFGEGSWLTVV.

This clone was seen a few times. As DNA, the CDR3 is TGTGCCAGCAGCTTGTTGGTGAGGGTCGAAGCTTTCTTT. Translation: CASSLLVRVEAFF. This chain links TRBV5-8 with TRBJ1-1; D is unclear. Per the germline V gene, CDR1 is SGHTS and CDR2 is YDEGEE. Trimming stripped 1 base from V and 8 bases from J, with 12 bases between. The CDR3 is 13 residues long.

This clone was seen once. The chain joins TRBV6-5 to TRBJ2-7; D unresolved. The CDR3 totals 13 residues. Germline V CDR1 and CDR2: MNHEY, SVGAGI. Trimming shortened V by 0 bases and J by 6 bases, and 9 bases separated the two germline ends. The CDR3 DNA reads as TGTGCCAGCAGTTACTCCAACCTCGGCGAGCAGTACTTC. Its protein product is CASSYSNLGEQYF.

This clone appeared once. The rearrangement joins TRBV6-6 to TRBJ2-1; 12 nucleotides align to TRBD2. V lost 5 bases and J lost 12; bases outside the gene matches: 11. Germline CDR1 is MNHNY and CDR2 is SVGAGI (reference sequence). The CDR3 spans 15 residues. The CDR3 protein is CASSPSGRAIIGQFF. The CDR3 region has the DNA TGTGCCAGCAGTCCTAGCGGGAGGGCCATTATAGGGCAGTTCTTC.

This chain uses TRBV18 with TRBJ2-3; 10 bases align to TRBD2. In germline, CDR1 is KGHSH, CDR2 LQKENI. With V trimmed by 3 bases and J by 0 bases, 9 bases remained unmatched. This CDR3 region has 18 residues. Written as DNA, the CDR3 is TGTGCCAGCTCACCTCTGGGGCTAGCGGGGGCCAGCACAGATACGCAGTATTTT. It codes for CASSPLGLAGASTDTQYF. The full variable domain, rest sourced from reference TRBV18 and TRBJ2-3, is NAGVMQNPRHLVRRRGQEARLRCSPMKGHSHVYWYRQLPEEGLKFMVYLQKENIIDESGMPKERFSAEFPKEGPSILRIQQVVRGDSAAYFCASSPLGLAGASTDTQYFGPGTRLTVL.

The rearrangement joins TRBV18 to TRBJ2-2; tentative D call: TRBD1 (6 bases). Trimming shortened V by 3 bases and J by 6 bases, and 14 bases separated the two germline ends. CDR3 length equals 15 residues. Per germline, CDR1 KGHSH and CDR2 LQKENI. The CDR3 sequence: CASSPGAGVAGELFF. The DNA for the CDR3 is TGTGCCAGCTCACCGGGGGCTGGGGTCGCCGGGGAGCTGTTTTTT.

This chain uses TRBV5-4 with TRBJ2-7; D not certain. V was shortened by 5 bases and J by 0 bases, with 12 bases between the two germline ends. CDR3 length: 14 amino acids. From germline, CDR1 is SGHNT and CDR2 YYREEE (reference sequence). CDR3 coding DNA: TGTGCCAGCAGTTCTCAGGTTAGCTCCTACGAGCAGTACTTC. Amino acid sequence: CASSSQVSSYEQYF.

V gene TRBV4-3 combines with J gene TRBJ2-1, with 8 bases aligning to TRBD2. The length of the CDR3 is 15 residues. Looked up from germline, CDR1 is LGHNA and CDR2 is YSLEER. V lost 3 bases to trimming and J lost 2 bases; unmatched junction nucleotides: 3. The CDR3 bases are TGCGCCAGCAGCCATAGCGGGGAGGCCTACAATGAGCAGTTCTTC. Its protein is CASSHSGEAYNEQFF.

This clone was recorded only once. The chain is built from TRBV10-3 and TRBJ2-2, with D perhaps matching TRBD1 (5 bases). The ends were cut back, 6 bases at V and 1 base at J, with 15 bases in the middle. Germline lookup yields CDR1 ENHRY and CDR2 SYGVKD. The CDR3 consists of 16 residues. The CDR3 DNA reads TGTGCCATCAGCGGCCGGGCCGGACAGAACACCGGGGAGCTGTTTTTT. Encoded protein: CAISGRAGQNTGELFF.

CDR3 protein: CASSHSDGQTGKLFF. The CDR3 DNA is TGTGCCAGCAGCCATAGCGACGGCCAAACCGGAAAACTGTTTTTT. The V call is TRBV3-1 (or the pseudogene TRBV3-2), the J call TRBJ1-4; no reliable D call. Trimming removed 3 bases at V and 10 bases at J, with 18 bases between. The germline V gene has CDR1 LGHDT and CDR2 YNNKEL (reference sequence). The CDR3 is made up of 15 amino acids.

This chain joins TRBV3-1 (or the pseudogene TRBV3-2) and TRBJ1-2, with 7 nucleotides matching TRBD1. The CDR3 is 15 amino acids. CDR1 is LGHDT and CDR2 is YNNKEL in the germline V gene (reference sequence). The ends lost 5 bases at V and 10 bases at J; junction bases unmatched: 16. The DNA of the CDR3 is TGTGCCAGCAGCACAACTCCGGGACAGTTAATAGACTACACCTTC. Translation: CASSTTPGQLIDYTF.

A note on this clone: This CDR3 is also generated by other DNA sequences in the sample. This chain joins TRBV19 and TRBJ1-5; D perhaps matches TRBD1 (5 bases). The CDR3 extends over 13 amino acids. Germline lookup yields CDR1 LNHDA and CDR2 SQIVND (reference sequence). V lost 7 bases to trimming and J lost 4 bases, with 11 bases between them. The CDR3: CASNPGRNQPQHF. The CDR3 bases are TGTGCCAGTAACCCAGGGAGGAATCAGCCCCAGCATTTT. Full variable domain (rest looked up from reference TRBV19 and TRBJ1-5): DGGITQSPKYLFRKEGQNVTLSCEQNLNHDAMYWYRQDPGQGLRLIYYSQIVNDFQKGDIAEGYSVSREKKESFPLTVTSAQKNPTAFYLCASNPGRNQPQHFGDGTRLSIL.

Regarding this clone: The identical CDR3 is also encoded by other nucleotide sequences in the sample. CDR3 in amino acids: CASSLRTGANSPLHF. The CDR3 DNA is TGTGCCAGCAGCTTAAGGACAGGGGCTAATTCACCCCTCCACTTT. The V gene is TRBV7-2, the J gene TRBJ1-6; 9 positions match TRBD1. CDR3 length equals 15 residues. Trimming at V came to 2 bases and at J to 6 bases, leaving 2 bases not matched to a gene. Germline V gives CDR1 SGHTA, CDR2 FQGNSA.

This rearrangement joins TRBV27 to TRBJ1-3, with no clear D. Between the trimmed V and J ends, which lost 3 bases and 7 bases, there was a span of 10 bases. Germline V gives CDR1 MNHEY, CDR2 SMNVEV (reference sequence). This CDR3 has 13 residues. The CDR3 reads CASSLDYGNTIYF. The CDR3 region has the DNA TGTGCCAGCAGTTTGGACTACGGGAACACCATATATTTT.

This chain connects TRBV9 to TRBJ1-1, with D maybe TRBD1 (6 bases). V was pared by 3 bases and J by 2 bases, with 17 bases between. The germline V gene encodes CDR1 SGDLS and CDR2 YYNGEE. There are 16 residues in the CDR3. This CDR3 reads CASSAPGQWKNTEAFF. The CDR3 DNA reads TGTGCCAGCAGCGCCCCGGGACAATGGAAAAACACTGAAGCTTTCTTT.

The rearrangement joins TRBV29-1 to TRBJ2-1; the D gene is possibly TRBD2 (5 bases). V was trimmed by 2 bases and J by 9 bases, leaving 8 bases between them. Per germline, CDR1 SQVTM and CDR2 ANQGSEA. CDR3 length: 11 residues. The CDR3 loop reads CSVENGSEQFF. CDR3 in DNA: TGCAGCGTTGAAAATGGGAGTGAGCAGTTCTTC.

The chain is built from TRBV3-1 (or the pseudogene TRBV3-2) and TRBJ1-4; unclear D gene. Germline CDR1 is LGHDT and CDR2 is YNNKEL (reference sequence). Between the trimmed V and J ends, which lost 4 bases and 7 bases, there was a span of 13 bases. This CDR3 spans 14 amino acids. The chain's CDR3 is CASSLHSSGEKLFF. The DNA of the CDR3 is TGTGCCAGCAGCCTCCACAGTTCCGGTGAAAAACTGTTTTTT.

V gene TRBV6-6 combines with J gene TRBJ1-2; the D gene is possibly TRBD1 (6 bases). The CDR3 is made up of 13 amino acids. Germline CDR1 is MNHNY and CDR2 is SVGAGI (reference sequence). The ends were cut back, 5 bases at V and 4 bases at J, with 11 bases in the middle. The CDR3 reads CASSRDRSYGYTF. The CDR3, as DNA: TGTGCCAGCAGTCGTGACAGGTCCTATGGCTACACCTTC.